This T cell receptor (beta chain) was documented in a study of blood T cell repertoires in COVID-19. Study details: The United States, Italy and Spain were the sources of the acute and convalescent COVID-19 samples. T cells, B-cell-depleted T cells, or PBMCs supplied cDNA or gDNA.

The CDR3 is 13 amino acids. The ends lost 3 bases at V and 4 bases at J; junction bases unmatched: 0. The V gene's germline CDR1 is GTSNPN and CDR2 SVGIG (reference sequence). The data were produced by immunoSEQ multiplex PCR, yet TCRdb's version contains in-frame clones alone and is incomplete. The data contain roughly 55,000 clones, around 87% of them singletons. Sequencing used peripheral blood. This chain uses TRBV30 with TRBJ2-2, with 9 bases that match TRBD2. The source is a man aged 55 to 70 with active or convalescent COVID-19. The CDR3 nucleotides are TGTGCCTGGAGACTAGCGGGCACCGGGGAGCTGTTTTTT. It is translated as CAWRLAGTGELFF.